This TCR beta chain comes out of a study of T cells in localized non-small cell lung cancer. By share, this clone counts as medium-sized. Its antigen is not identified. The data were produced by immunoSEQ multiplex PCR, yet TCRdb's version contains in-frame clones alone and is incomplete. The table has around 3,500 clones, less than 20% seen once. Study results and limitations: Among the top 100 tumor clones, a median about 59 appeared in adjacent lung. Density of T cells in blood, when higher, went with longer overall survival. Heterogeneity remains possible because sequencing was limited to only one tumor region. Highest T cell clonality was seen in uninvolved adjacent lung, surpassing that measured in tumor.

The source material was lung tumor tissue, sampled before any cancer treatment. The receptor's source is a woman aged 40 to 75 with stage III squamous cell lung carcinoma.

CDR3 DNA: TGTGCCAGCCTCCGGGACAACACAGATACGCAGTATTTT. This codes for CASLRDNTDTQYF. This chain links TRBV9 with TRBJ2-3; D is possibly TRBD1 (6 bases). Germline CDR1 is SGDLS and CDR2 is YYNGEE. With 7 bases removed from V and 2 bases from J, the gap between germline ends came to 11 bases. The CDR3 contains 13 residues.